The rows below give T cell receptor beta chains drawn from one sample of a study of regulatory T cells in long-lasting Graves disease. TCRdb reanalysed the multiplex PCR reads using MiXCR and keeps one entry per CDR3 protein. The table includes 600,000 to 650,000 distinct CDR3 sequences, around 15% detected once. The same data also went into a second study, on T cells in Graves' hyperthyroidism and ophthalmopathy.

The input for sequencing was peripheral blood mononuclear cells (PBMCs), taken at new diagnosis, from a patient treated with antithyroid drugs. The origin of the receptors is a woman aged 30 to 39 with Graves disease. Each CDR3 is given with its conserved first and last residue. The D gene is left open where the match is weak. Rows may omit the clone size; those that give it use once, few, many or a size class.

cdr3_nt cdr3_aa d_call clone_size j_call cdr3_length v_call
TGCGCCAGCAGCCCTGGAAACATAGGAGGGGGTGACTTTCGGGAGACCCAGTACTTC CASSPGNIGGGDFRETQYF NA few TRBJ2-5 19 TRBV5-1
TGTGCCAGCAGCTTAGTGGTGTCAGAGTCCGGGGCTTTCTTT CASSLVVSESGAFF NA many TRBJ1-1 14 TRBV7-9
TGCAGTGCTAGCAGGGAGTCCATGAACACTGAAGCTTTCTTT CSASRESMNTEAFF NA many TRBJ1-1 14 TRBV20-1
TGTGCCAGTAGTATGCGGACTAGCGGGACTATCTCCTACGAGCAGTACTTC CASSMRTSGTISYEQYF TRBD2 few TRBJ2-7 17 TRBV19
TGTGCCAGCAGCATTACCCGGGACAGGGAGGACAATGAGCAGTTCTTC CASSITRDREDNEQFF TRBD1 NA TRBJ2-1 16 TRBV7-8
TGTGCCAGCAGCCAAGGTACAGGATTAAATCAGCCCCAGCATTTT CASSQGTGLNQPQHF NA few TRBJ1-5 15 TRBV18
TGTGCCAGCAGCCCGGACAGGCCTGGGGGCATTCAGTACTTC CASSPDRPGGIQYF TRBD1 many TRBJ2-4 14 TRBV7-8
TGTGCCAGCAGTTACTTCAGGGTGGATACGCAGTATTTT CASSYFRVDTQYF NA NA TRBJ2-3 13 TRBV6-5
TGTGCCAGCAGTTTCTTTGACGGCAATCAGCCCCAGCATTTT CASSFFDGNQPQHF NA NA TRBJ1-5 14 TRBV28
TGTGCCAGCAGCTCCAAACAGGGGTCGGGCTATGGCTACACCTTC CASSSKQGSGYGYTF TRBD1 NA TRBJ1-2 15 TRBV7-3
TGTACCAGCAGTTACCCCCTTAACTCTGGGGCCAACGTCCTGACTTTC CTSSYPLNSGANVLTF NA few TRBJ2-6 16 TRBV6-9
TGTGCCAGCAGGGGACAGGGGGCTCTGTCACCCCTCCACTTT CASRGQGALSPLHF TRBD1 many TRBJ1-6 14 TRBV2
TGTGCCAGCAGTCCCATCTGGGGGCCGGCGAACACCGGGGAGCTGTTTTTT CASSPIWGPANTGELFF NA NA TRBJ2-2 17 TRBV28
TGTGCTAGCAGCCCCAACTCAGGGGGCGCCGTATACAATGAGCAGTTCTTC CASSPNSGGAVYNEQFF TRBD1 NA TRBJ2-1 17 TRBV7-7
TGTGCCAGCAGCGAAAGGGGAGGCATCGGTGAAAAACTGTTTTTT CASSERGGIGEKLFF NA few TRBJ1-4 15 TRBV5-4
TGTGCCAGCAGCAGCAGGGTCCGGGAGACCCAGTACTTC CASSSRVRETQYF NA NA TRBJ2-5 13 TRBV7-3
TGTGCCAGTAGTATATATGGGACAGGGAACTATGGCTACACCTTC CASSIYGTGNYGYTF TRBD1 few TRBJ1-2 15 TRBV19
TGTGCCAGTAGTATAACAGGTGCGAACACCGGGGAGCTGTTTTTT CASSITGANTGELFF NA NA TRBJ2-2 15 TRBV19
TGCAGTGCTAGAGATCCCGGGACGGAGAGCAATCAGCCCCAGCATTTT CSARDPGTESNQPQHF NA many TRBJ1-5 16 TRBV20-1
TGCGCCAGCAGCCAAACAGGGGCGCGGGCCCAGTACTTC CASSQTGARAQYF TRBD1 NA TRBJ2-5 13 TRBV5-1
TGTGCCTGGAGTGGACAGGAATATCAGCCCCAGCATTTT CAWSGQEYQPQHF NA few TRBJ1-5 13 TRBV30
TGTGCCAGCAGCTCCTCGTGGGTGGGAGGGACCTACGAGCAGTACTTC CASSSSWVGGTYEQYF TRBD2 NA TRBJ2-7 16 TRBV7-9
TGTGCCAGTAGTATAGGAGGGGACAGGGTGAACTCACCCCTCCACTTT CASSIGGDRVNSPLHF TRBD1 few TRBJ1-6 16 TRBV19
TGTGCCAGCAATGGGATCTTGGGCACAGATACGCAGTATTTT CASNGILGTDTQYF NA NA TRBJ2-3 14 TRBV19
TGCAGTGCTAGACACGCCGACTATGGCTACACCTTC CSARHADYGYTF NA many TRBJ1-2 12 TRBV20-1
TGCAGTGCCAGTACTAGCGGGAGCAATGAGCAGTTCTTC CSASTSGSNEQFF TRBD2 few TRBJ2-1 13 TRBV20-1
TGTGCCAGCTCACCACCCTTTCCGGAAAGCTCCTACAATGAGCAGTTCTTC CASSPPFPESSYNEQFF NA few TRBJ2-1 17 TRBV18
TGTGCCTGGAGCACGGGGTATCTCTTGTCTGAAGCTTTCTTT CAWSTGYLLSEAFF NA many TRBJ1-1 14 TRBV30
TGTGCCAGCAGCCTAGACTCGCATGAGCAGTTCTTC CASSLDSHEQFF NA many TRBJ2-1 12 TRBV7-9
TGTGCCAGCAGACTTTGGGGTTCCAGGGAAACCTACAATGAGCAGTTCTTC CASRLWGSRETYNEQFF NA NA TRBJ2-1 17 TRBV7-9
TGTGCCAGCGCGGTCACGGGGCCTGGTAACTATGGCTACACCTTC CASAVTGPGNYGYTF NA many TRBJ1-2 15 TRBV12-3/TRBV12-4
TGTGCCAGCAGCGCTGGGAGCTCAGATACGCAGTATTTT CASSAGSSDTQYF NA many TRBJ2-3 13 TRBV9
TGTGCCAGCAGAAGACAGGGGGCGCGGGTTTTTGCTTTCTTT CASRRQGARVFAFF TRBD1 many TRBJ1-1 14 TRBV12-3/TRBV12-4
TGTGCCAGTAGTATCATTGGCGGACGGAGCCCCATCGGACAGCCCCAGCATTTT CASSIIGGRSPIGQPQHF NA NA TRBJ1-5 18 TRBV19
TGTGCCAGCAGTTCCTACGGTGGGAGTCCCTACGAGCAGTACTTC CASSSYGGSPYEQYF NA many TRBJ2-7 15 TRBV27
TGTGCCAGCAGTCCCCATAGCGGGAGCTCCTACGAGCAGTACTTC CASSPHSGSSYEQYF TRBD2 many TRBJ2-7 15 TRBV28
TGTGCCAGCAGTTACTCGATTTCCTCCACAGATACGCAGTATTTT CASSYSISSTDTQYF NA few TRBJ2-3 15 TRBV6-5
TGCGCCAGCAGCCTATCAACAGGTGGAGGAAACACCATATATTTT CASSLSTGGGNTIYF NA NA TRBJ1-3 15 TRBV5-1
TGTGCCAGCAGCCTGGACAGAGGGAACTACGAGCAGTACTTC CASSLDRGNYEQYF NA many TRBJ2-7 14 TRBV7-9
TGTGCCTGGGCGGGACAGAGCAATCAGCCCCAGCATTTT CAWAGQSNQPQHF TRBD1 many TRBJ1-5 13 TRBV30
TGTGCCAGTAGTATTCCCCGGACTAGCGGTAACATTCAGTACTTC CASSIPRTSGNIQYF TRBD2 NA TRBJ2-4 15 TRBV19
TGTGCCAGCAGTCGCCTACCCGTGAGCTCCTACGAGCAGTACTTC CASSRLPVSSYEQYF NA NA TRBJ2-7 15 TRBV27
TGTGCCACCAGTGATTTCCCGTACAATGAGCAGTTCTTC CATSDFPYNEQFF NA NA TRBJ2-1 13 TRBV24-1
TGCAGTGCAAGTAAAATTGACAGGGCGAGCACTGAAGCTTTCTTT CSASKIDRASTEAFF TRBD1 many TRBJ1-1 15 TRBV20-1
TGTGCCAGCAGTGAAGCGATGGGGACTTCGGGGGAGCTGTTTTTT CASSEAMGTSGELFF NA NA TRBJ2-2 15 TRBV6-2/TRBV6-3
TGTGCCAGCAGCCAAGATTTGGTGGGAATGAATGAGCAGTTCTTC CASSQDLVGMNEQFF NA NA TRBJ2-1 15 TRBV4-2
TGTGCCAGCAGCTTAACTCGGACCGCCGGGGAGCTGTTTTTT CASSLTRTAGELFF NA many TRBJ2-2 14 TRBV7-3
TGTGCCAGCACCAAGAGAAGACAGGGACGAAAACTGTTTTTT CASTKRRQGRKLFF TRBD1 many TRBJ1-4 14 TRBV7-2
TGTGCCAGCAGCTCGACAGGGCAGGCTGAAGCTTTCTTT CASSSTGQAEAFF TRBD1 NA TRBJ1-1 13 TRBV7-8
TGTGCCACCCAGCGGGAGGGTATCGGGGAGCTGTTTTTT CATQREGIGELFF TRBD2 NA TRBJ2-2 13 TRBV24-1
TGTGCCTGGAGTGACTCTGGAAACACCGTATATTTT CAWSDSGNTVYF NA NA TRBJ1-3 12 TRBV30
TGTGCCAGCAGCATGCTGGGACCCGGCTACGAGCAGTACTTC CASSMLGPGYEQYF NA few TRBJ2-7 14 TRBV5-4
TGCAGCGTTGAGTTGGGCAGATCCAACACTGAAGCTTTCTTT CSVELGRSNTEAFF NA NA TRBJ1-1 14 TRBV29-1
TGTGCCAGCTGCGGAGAATTACAGGGGAGTGAGACCCAGTACTTC CASCGELQGSETQYF TRBD1 many TRBJ2-5 15 TRBV2
TGTGCCAGCAGCTTAGGGGGGAGTGGGAACACTGAAGCTTTCTTT CASSLGGSGNTEAFF NA many TRBJ1-1 15 TRBV7-2
TGTGCCAGCAGCCAAGAGGGACAGGGGCAGGGGCAGCCCCAGCATTTT CASSQEGQGQGQPQHF TRBD1 few TRBJ1-5 16 TRBV4-2